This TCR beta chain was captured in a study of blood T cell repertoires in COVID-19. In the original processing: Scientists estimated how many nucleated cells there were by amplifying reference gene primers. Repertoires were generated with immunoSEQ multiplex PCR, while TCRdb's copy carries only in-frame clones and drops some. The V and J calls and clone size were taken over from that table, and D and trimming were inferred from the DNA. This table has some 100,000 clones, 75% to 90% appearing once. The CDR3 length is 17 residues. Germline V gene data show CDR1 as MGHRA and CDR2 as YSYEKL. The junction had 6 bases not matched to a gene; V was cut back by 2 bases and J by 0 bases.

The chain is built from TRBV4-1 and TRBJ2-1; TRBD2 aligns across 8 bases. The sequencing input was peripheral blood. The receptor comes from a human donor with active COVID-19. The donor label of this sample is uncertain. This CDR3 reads CASSQMGGGYSYNEQFF. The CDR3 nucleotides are TGCGCCAGCAGCCAAATGGGCGGGGGGTACTCCTACAATGAGCAGTTCTTC.